This TCR beta chain comes out of a study of PD-L1 blockade in urothelial cancer. Study as a whole: Blood-derived samples held a median approximately 140,000 T cells.

The protocol was immunoSEQ multiplex PCR, while the TCRdb copy is restricted to in-frame clones and leaves out a portion. In the table there are about 52,000 clones, about 80% of which are singletons. In its sample, this clone was seen once. Germline assignment: CDR1 SGHTA and CDR2 FQGNSA. Trimming took off 6 bases at V and 0 bases at J, with 10 bases between the two ends. The CDR3 is 14 amino acids. This sequence originates from a man between 65 and 85 years old with urothelial cancer. J is TRBJ2-3 and V is TRBV7-2; D is ambiguous. The sequencing used PBMCs, collected around atezolizumab (anti-PD-L1) treatment. CDR3 residues: CASSFQMSTDTQYF. CDR3 DNA: TGTGCCAGCAGTTTTCAGATGAGCACAGATACGCAGTATTTT.